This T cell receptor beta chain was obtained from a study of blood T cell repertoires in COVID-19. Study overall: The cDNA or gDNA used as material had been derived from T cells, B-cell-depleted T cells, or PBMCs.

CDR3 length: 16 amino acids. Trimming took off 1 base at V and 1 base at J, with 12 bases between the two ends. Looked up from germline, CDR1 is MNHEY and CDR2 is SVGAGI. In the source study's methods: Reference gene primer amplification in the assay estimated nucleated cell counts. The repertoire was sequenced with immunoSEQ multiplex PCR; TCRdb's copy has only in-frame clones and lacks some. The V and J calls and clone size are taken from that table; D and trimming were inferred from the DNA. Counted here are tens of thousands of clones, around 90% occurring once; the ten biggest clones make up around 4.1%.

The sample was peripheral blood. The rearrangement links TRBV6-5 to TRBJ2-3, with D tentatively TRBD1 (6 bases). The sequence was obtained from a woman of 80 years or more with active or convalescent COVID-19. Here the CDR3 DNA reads TGTGCCAGCAGTTACTGGCAGGGGCACGGCACAGATACGCAGTATTTT. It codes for CASSYWQGHGTDTQYF.